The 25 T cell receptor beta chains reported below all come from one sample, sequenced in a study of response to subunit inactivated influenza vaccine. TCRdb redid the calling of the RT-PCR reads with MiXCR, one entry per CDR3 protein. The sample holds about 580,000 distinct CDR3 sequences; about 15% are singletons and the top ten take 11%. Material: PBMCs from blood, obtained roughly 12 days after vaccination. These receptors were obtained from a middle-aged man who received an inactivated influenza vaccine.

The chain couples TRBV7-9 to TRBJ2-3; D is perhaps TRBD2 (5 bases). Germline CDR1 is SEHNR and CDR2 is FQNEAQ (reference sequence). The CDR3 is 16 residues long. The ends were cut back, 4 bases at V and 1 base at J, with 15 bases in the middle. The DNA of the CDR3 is TGTGCCAGCAGCTCCGGGGTGGACCCTCGCACAGATACGCAGTATTTT. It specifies CASSSGVDPRTDTQYF. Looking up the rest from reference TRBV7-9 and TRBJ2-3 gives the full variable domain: DTGVSQNPRHKITKRGQNVTFRCDPISEHNRLYWYRQTLGQGPEFLTYFQNEAQLEKSRLLSDRFSAERPKGSFSTLEIQRTEQGDSAMYLCASSSGVDPRTDTQYFGPGTRLTVL.

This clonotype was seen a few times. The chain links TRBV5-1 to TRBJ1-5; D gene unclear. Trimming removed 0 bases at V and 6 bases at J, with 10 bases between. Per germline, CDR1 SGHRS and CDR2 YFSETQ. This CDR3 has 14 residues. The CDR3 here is CASSLEAGGQPQHF. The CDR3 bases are TGCGCCAGCAGCTTGGAGGCCGGAGGTCAGCCCCAGCATTTT.

In DNA, the CDR3 is TGCGCCAGCAGCTTGGAGCCCGGCGGGGGGGCCACAGATACGCAGTATTTT. Translation gives CASSLEPGGGATDTQYF. The gene calls are TRBV5-1 and TRBJ2-3, with 9 bases aligning to TRBD2. CDR1 is SGHRS and CDR2 is YFSETQ in the germline V gene. With 0 bases clipped from V and 2 bases from J, the junction kept 7 bases outside the gene matches. The CDR3 contains 17 residues.

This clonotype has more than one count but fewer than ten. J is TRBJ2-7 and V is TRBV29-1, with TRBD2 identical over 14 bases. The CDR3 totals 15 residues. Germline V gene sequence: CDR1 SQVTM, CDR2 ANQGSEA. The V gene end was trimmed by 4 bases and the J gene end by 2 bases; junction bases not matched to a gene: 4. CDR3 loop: CSVVGTSGSPYEQYF. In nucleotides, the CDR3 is TGCAGCGTTGTAGGGACTAGCGGGAGTCCCTACGAGCAGTACTTC.

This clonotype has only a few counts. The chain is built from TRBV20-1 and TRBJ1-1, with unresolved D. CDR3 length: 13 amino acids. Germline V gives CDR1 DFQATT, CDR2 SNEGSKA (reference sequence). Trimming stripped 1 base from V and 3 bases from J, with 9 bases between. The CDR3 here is CSARGGGYTEAFF. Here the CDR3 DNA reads TGCAGTGCTAGAGGTGGCGGTTACACTGAAGCTTTCTTT.

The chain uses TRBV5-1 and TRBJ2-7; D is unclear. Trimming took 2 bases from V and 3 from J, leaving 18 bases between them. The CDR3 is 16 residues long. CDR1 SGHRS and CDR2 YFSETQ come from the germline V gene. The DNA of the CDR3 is TGCGCCAGCAGCTTTGGAGCCCAAGGCGGTATCTACGAGCAGTACTTC. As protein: CASSFGAQGGIYEQYF.

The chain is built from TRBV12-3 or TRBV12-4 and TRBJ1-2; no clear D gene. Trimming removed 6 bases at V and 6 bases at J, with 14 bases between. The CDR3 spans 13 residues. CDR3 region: CASSRASGHGYTF. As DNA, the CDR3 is TGTGCCAGCAGCCGTGCTTCGGGCCATGGCTACACCTTC.

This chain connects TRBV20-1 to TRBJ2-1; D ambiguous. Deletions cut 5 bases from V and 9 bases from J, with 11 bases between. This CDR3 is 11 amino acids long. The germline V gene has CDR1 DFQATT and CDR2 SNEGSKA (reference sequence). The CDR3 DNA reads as TGCAGTGCTTTAAGTCGCGGTGAGCAGTTCTTC. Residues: CSALSRGEQFF.

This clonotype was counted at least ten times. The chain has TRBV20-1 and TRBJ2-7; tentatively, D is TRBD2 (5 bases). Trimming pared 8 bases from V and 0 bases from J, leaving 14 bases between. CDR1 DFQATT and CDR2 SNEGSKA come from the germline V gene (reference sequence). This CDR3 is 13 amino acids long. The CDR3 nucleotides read TGCAGTACCAGGACGGGAAGCTCCTACGAGCAGTACTTC. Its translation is CSTRTGSSYEQYF.

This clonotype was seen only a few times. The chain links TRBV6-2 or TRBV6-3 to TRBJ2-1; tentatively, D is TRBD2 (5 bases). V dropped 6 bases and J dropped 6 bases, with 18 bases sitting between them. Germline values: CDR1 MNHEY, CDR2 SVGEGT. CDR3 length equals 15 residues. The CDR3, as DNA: TGTGCCAGCAGCCTCTTCGCCTCCGGGATCAATGAGCAGTTCTTC. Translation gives CASSLFASGINEQFF.

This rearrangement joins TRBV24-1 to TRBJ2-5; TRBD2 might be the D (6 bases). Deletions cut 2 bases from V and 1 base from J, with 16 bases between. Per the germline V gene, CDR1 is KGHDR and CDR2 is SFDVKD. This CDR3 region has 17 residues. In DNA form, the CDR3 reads TGTGCCACCAGTGATTCCGCGGGGAAGTACCCCCAAGAGACCCAGTACTTC. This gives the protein CATSDSAGKYPQETQYF.

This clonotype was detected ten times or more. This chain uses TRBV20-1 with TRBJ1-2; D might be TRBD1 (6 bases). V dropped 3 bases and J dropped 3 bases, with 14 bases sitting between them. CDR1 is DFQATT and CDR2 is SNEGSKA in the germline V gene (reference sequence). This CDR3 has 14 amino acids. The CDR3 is CSARGAPNHYGYTF. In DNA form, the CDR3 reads TGCAGTGCTAGGGGGGCCCCAAACCACTATGGCTACACCTTC.

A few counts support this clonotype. The CDR3 loop is CASSLTLVTEAFF. In DNA, the CDR3 is TGTGCCAGCAGTTTAACATTGGTTACTGAAGCTTTCTTT. The chain couples TRBV12-3 or TRBV12-4 to TRBJ1-1, with unresolved D. V shed 2 bases and J shed 5 bases, with 9 bases lying between them. CDR3 length equals 13 residues.

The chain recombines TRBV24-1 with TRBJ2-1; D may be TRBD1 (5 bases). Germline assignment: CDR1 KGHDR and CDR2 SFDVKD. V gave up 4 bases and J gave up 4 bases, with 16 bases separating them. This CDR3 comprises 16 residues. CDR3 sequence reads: CATSDALGALYNEQFF. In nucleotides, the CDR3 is TGTGCCACCAGTGACGCTCTAGGGGCGTTGTACAATGAGCAGTTCTTC.

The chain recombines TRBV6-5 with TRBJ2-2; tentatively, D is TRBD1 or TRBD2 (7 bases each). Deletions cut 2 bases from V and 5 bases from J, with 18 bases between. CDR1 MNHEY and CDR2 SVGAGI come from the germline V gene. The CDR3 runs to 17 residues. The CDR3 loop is CASSYPDRAGRTGELFF. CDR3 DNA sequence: TGTGCCAGCAGTTACCCCGACAGGGCCGGGAGGACCGGGGAGCTGTTTTTT.

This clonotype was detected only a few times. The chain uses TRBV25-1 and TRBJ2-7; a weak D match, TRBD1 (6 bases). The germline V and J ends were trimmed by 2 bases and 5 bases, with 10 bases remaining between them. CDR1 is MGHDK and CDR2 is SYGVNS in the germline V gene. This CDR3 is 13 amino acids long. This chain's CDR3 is CASSEPGQHEQYF. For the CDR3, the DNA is TGTGCCAGCAGTGAACCGGGACAACACGAGCAGTACTTC.

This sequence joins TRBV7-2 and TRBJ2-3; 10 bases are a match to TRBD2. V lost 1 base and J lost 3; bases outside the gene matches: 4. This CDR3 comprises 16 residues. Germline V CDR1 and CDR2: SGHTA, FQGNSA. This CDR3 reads CASSLVPTSGTDTQYF. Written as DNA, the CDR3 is TGTGCCAGCAGCTTAGTTCCGACTAGCGGGACAGATACGCAGTATTTT.

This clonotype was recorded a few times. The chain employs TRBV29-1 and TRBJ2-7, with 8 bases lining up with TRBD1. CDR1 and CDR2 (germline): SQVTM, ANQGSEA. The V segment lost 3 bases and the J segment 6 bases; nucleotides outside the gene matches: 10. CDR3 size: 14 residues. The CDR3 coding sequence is TGCAGCGTTGATGAAGGGACAGGAGGGGTCGAGCAGTACTTC. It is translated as CSVDEGTGGVEQYF.

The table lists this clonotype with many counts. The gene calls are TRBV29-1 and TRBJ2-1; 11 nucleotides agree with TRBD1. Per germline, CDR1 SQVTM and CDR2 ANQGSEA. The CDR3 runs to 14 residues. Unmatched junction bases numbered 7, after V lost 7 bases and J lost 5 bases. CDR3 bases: TGCAGCGCTCACCGGGACAGGGGGAACAATGAGCAGTTCTTC. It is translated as CSAHRDRGNNEQFF.

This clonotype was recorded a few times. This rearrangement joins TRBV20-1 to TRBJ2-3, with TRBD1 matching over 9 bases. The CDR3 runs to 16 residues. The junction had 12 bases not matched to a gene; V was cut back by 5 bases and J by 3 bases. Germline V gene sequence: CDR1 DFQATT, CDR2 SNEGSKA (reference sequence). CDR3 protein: CSAEDGGDRVTDTQYF. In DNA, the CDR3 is TGCAGTGCTGAGGATGGCGGGGACAGGGTAACAGATACGCAGTATTTT.

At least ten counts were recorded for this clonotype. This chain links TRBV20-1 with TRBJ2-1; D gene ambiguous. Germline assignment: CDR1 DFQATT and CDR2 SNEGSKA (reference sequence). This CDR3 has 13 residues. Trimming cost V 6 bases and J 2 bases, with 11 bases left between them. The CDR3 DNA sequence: TGCAGTGCGGCGCCCAGGCCCTACAATGAGCAGTTCTTC. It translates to CSAAPRPYNEQFF.

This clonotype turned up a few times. This chain's CDR3 is CSASVGQGSPLHF. The DNA of the CDR3 is TGCAGTGCTAGCGTGGGGCAAGGGTCACCCCTCCACTTT. The chain has TRBV20-1 and TRBJ1-6; TRBD1 might be the D (5 bases). The CDR3 is 13 residues long. V lost 3 bases and J lost 10, with 13 bases in between. Germline CDR1 DFQATT, CDR2 SNEGSKA (reference sequence).

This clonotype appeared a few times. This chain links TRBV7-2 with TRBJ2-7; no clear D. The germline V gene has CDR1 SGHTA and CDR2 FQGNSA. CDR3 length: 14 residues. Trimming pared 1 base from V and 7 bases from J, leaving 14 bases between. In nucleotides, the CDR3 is TGTGCCAGCAGCTTAGGCGGTCGGCCGTGGGAGCAGTACTTC. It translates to CASSLGGRPWEQYF. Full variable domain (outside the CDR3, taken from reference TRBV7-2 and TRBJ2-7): GAGVSQSPSNKVTEKGKDVELRCDPISGHTALYWYRQSLGQGLEFLIYFQGNSAPDKSGLPSDRFSAERTGGSVSTLTIQRTQQEDSAVYLCASSLGGRPWEQYFGPGTRLTVT.

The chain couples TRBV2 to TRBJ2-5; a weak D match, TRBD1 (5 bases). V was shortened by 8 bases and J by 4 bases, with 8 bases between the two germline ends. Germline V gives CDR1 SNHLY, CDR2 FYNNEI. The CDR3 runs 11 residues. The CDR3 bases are TGTGCCAGCGGTAGGGGAGAGACCCAGTACTTC. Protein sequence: CASGRGETQYF.

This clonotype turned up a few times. CDR3 in DNA: TGTGCCAGCAGCAAACCCCGGACAGGGGTTGAAGAGACCCAGTACTTC. This encodes CASSKPRTGVEETQYF. The chain links TRBV28 to TRBJ2-5; 9 bases agree with TRBD1. V was clipped by 6 bases and J by 3 bases; unmatched bases: 11. The germline V gene encodes CDR1 MDHEN and CDR2 SYDVKM. This CDR3 is 16 amino acids long. Based on the CDR3 plus reference TRBV28 and TRBJ2-5, the full variable domain is DVKVTQSSRYLVKRTGEKVFLECVQDMDHENMFWYRQDPGLGLRLIYFSYDVKMKEKGDIPEGYSVSREKKERFSLILESASTNQTSMYLCASSKPRTGVEETQYFGPGTRLLVL.